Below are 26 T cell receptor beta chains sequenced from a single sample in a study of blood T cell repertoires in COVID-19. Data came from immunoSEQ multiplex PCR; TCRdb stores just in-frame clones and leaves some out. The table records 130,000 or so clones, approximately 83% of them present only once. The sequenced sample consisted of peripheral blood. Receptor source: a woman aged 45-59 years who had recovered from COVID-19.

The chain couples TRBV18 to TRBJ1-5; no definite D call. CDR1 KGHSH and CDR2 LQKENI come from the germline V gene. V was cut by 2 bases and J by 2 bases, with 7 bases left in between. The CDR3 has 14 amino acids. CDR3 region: CASSPVAGNQPQHF. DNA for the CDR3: TGTGCCAGCTCACCAGTGGCAGGCAATCAGCCCCAGCATTTT.

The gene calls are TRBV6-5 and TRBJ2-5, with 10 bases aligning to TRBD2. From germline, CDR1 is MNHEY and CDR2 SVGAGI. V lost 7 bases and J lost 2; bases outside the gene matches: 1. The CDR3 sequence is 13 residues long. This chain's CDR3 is CASKLAGQETQYF. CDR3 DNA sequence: TGTGCCAGCAAACTAGCGGGGCAAGAGACCCAGTACTTC.

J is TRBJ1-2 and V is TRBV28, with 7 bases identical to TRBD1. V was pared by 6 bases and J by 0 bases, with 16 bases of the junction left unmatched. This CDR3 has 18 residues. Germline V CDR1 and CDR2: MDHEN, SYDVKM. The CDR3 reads CASRGRGQGASPNYGYTF. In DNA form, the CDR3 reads TGTGCCAGCAGGGGTAGGGGGCAGGGAGCCTCCCCTAACTATGGCTACACCTTC.

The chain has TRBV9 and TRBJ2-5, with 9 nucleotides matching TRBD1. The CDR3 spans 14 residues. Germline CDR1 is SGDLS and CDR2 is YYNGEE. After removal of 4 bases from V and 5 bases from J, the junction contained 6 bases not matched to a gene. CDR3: CASSITGGGETQYF. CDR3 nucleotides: TGTGCCAGCAGCATCACAGGGGGCGGGGAGACCCAGTACTTC.

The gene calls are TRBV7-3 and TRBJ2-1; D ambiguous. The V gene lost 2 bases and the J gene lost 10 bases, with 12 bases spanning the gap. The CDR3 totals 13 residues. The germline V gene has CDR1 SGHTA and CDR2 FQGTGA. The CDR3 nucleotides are TGTGCCAGCAGCTTATCGGGTAGCAACGAGCAGTTCTTC. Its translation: CASSLSGSNEQFF.

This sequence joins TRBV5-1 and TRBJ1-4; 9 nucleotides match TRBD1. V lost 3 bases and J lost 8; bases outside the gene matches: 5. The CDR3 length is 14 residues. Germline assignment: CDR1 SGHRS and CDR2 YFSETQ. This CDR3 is CASSWGQGREKLFF. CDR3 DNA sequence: TGCGCCAGCAGCTGGGGACAGGGCCGGGAAAAACTGTTTTTT.

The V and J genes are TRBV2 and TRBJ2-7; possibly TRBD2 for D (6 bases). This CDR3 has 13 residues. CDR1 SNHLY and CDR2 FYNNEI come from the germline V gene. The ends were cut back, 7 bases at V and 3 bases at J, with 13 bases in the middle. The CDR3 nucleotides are TGTGCCAGCACAGACGGGACTTACTACGAGCAGTACTTC. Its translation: CASTDGTYYEQYF.

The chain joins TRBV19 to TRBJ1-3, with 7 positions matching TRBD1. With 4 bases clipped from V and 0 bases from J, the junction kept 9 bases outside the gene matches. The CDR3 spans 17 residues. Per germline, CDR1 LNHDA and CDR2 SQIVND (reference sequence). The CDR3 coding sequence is TGTGCCAGTAGTAGAGACGACAGGGCCGTCTCTGGAAACACCATATATTTT. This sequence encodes CASSRDDRAVSGNTIYF.

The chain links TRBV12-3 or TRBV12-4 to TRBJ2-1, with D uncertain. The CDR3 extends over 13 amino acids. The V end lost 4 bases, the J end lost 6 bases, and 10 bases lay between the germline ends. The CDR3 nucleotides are TGTGCCAGCAGTTCGGCTAGTGGCAATGAGCAGTTCTTC. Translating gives CASSSASGNEQFF.

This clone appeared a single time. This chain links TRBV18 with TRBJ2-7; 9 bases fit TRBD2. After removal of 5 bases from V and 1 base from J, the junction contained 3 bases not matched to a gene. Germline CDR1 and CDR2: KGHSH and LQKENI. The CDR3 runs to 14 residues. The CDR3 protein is CASSVAGASYEQYF. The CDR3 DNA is TGTGCCAGCTCAGTAGCGGGAGCGTCCTACGAGCAGTACTTC. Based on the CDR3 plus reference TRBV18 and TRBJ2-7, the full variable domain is NAGVMQNPRHLVRRRGQEARLRCSPMKGHSHVYWYRQLPEEGLKFMVYLQKENIIDESGMPKERFSAEFPKEGPSILRIQQVVRGDSAAYFCASSVAGASYEQYFGPGTRLTVT.

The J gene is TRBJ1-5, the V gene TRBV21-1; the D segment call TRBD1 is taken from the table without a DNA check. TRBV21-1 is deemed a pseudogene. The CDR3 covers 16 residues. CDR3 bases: TGTGCCAGCAGCAAAAAGTCAACAGATCGACATCAGCCCCAGCATTTT. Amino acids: CASSKKSTDRHQPQHF.

The DNA of the CDR3 is TGTGCCACCAGCAGAGAGAGGACAGGGGTTGAAAAACTGTTTTTT. Protein sequence: CATSRERTGVEKLFF. The chain employs TRBV15 and TRBJ1-4, with 9 bases matching TRBD1. In germline, CDR1 is LNHNV, CDR2 YYDKDF (reference sequence). J lost 7 bases, V lost 0 bases, and 3 bases had no gene match. The CDR3 extends over 15 amino acids. Together with reference TRBV15 and TRBJ1-4, the CDR3 gives the full variable domain: DAMVIQNPRYQVTQFGKPVTLSCSQTLNHNVMYWYQQKSSQAPKLLFHYYDKDFNNEADTPDNFQSRRPNTSFCFLDIRSPGLGDTAMYLCATSRERTGVEKLFFGSGTQLSVL.

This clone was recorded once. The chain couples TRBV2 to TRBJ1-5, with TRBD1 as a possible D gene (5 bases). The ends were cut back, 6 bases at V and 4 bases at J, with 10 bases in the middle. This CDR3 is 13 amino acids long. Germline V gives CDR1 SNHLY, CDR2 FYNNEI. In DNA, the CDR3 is TGTGCCAGCAGAAAACAGGTAAATCAGCCCCAGCATTTT. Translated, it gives CASRKQVNQPQHF.

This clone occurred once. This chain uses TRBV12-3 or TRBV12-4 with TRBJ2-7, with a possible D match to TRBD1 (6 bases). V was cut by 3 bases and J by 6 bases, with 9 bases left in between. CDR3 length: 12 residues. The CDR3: CASSFHRAEQYF. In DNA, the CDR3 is TGTGCCAGCAGTTTCCACAGGGCCGAGCAGTACTTC.

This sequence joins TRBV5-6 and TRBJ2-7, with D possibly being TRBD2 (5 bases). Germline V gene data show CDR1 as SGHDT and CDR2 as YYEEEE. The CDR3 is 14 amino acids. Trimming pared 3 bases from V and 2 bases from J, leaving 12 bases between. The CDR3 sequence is CASSSNGLTYEQYF. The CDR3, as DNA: TGTGCCAGCAGCTCGAATGGACTGACCTACGAGCAGTACTTC.

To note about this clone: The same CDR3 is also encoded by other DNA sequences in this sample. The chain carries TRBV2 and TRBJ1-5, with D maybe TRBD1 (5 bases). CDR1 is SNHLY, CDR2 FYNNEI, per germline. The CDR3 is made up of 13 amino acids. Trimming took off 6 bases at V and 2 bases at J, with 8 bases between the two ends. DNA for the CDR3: TGTGCCAGCAGGGGGCAGGGCAATCAGCCCCAGCATTTT. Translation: CASRGQGNQPQHF.

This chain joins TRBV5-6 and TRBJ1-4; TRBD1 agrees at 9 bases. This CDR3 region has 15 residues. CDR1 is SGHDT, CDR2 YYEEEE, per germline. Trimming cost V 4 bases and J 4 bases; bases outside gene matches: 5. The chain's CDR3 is CASSRWDRDNEKLFF. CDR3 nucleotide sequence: TGTGCCAGCAGCAGGTGGGACAGGGATAATGAAAAACTGTTTTTT.

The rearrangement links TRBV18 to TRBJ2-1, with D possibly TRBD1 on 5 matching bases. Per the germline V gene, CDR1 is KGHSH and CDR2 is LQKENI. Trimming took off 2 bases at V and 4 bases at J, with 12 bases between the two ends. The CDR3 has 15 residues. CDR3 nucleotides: TGTGCCAGCTCACCAGGTATGGGGCGGTACAATGAGCAGTTCTTC. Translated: CASSPGMGRYNEQFF.

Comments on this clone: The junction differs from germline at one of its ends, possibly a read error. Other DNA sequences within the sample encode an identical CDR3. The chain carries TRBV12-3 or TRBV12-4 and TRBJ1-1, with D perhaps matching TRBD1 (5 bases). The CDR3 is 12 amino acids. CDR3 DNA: TGTGCCAGCAGTTTTCTCCCAGGGAGGGCTTTCTTC. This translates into CASSFLPGRAFF.

The CDR3 DNA reads TGTGCCAGCAGCTTGCAGGGGCCGAACACTGAAGCTTTCTTT. Translation: CASSLQGPNTEAFF. The chain couples TRBV7-2 to TRBJ1-1, with D perhaps matching TRBD1 (6 bases). Germline V gives CDR1 SGHTA, CDR2 FQGNSA. The CDR3 contains 14 residues. The V end was cut by 3 bases, the J end by 1 base, with 9 bases between. Looking up the rest from reference TRBV7-2 and TRBJ1-1 gives the full variable domain: GAGVSQSPSNKVTEKGKDVELRCDPISGHTALYWYRQSLGQGLEFLIYFQGNSAPDKSGLPSDRFSAERTGGSVSTLTIQRTQQEDSAVYLCASSLQGPNTEAFFGQGTRLTVV.

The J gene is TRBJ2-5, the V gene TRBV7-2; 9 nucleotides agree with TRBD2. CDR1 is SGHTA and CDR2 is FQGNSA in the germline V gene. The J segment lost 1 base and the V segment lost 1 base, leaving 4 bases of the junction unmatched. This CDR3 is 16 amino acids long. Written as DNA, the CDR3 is TGTGCCAGCAGCTTAGGACTAGCGGCCCTCCAAGAGACCCAGTACTTC. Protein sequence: CASSLGLAALQETQYF.

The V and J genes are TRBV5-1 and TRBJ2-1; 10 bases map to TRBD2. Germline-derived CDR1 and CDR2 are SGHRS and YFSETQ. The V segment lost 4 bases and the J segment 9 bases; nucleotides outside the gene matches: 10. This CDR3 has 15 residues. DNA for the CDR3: TGCGCCAGCAGCGGGGGACTAGCGACCACAAGTGAGCAGTTCTTC. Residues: CASSGGLATTSEQFF.

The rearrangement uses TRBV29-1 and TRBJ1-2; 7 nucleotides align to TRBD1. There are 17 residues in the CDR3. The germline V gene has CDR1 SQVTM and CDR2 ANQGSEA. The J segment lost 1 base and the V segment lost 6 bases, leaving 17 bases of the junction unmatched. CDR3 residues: CSVRSLGQTAVNYGYTF. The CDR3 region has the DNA TGCAGCGTCCGGAGTCTGGGACAGACCGCCGTTAACTATGGCTACACCTTC.

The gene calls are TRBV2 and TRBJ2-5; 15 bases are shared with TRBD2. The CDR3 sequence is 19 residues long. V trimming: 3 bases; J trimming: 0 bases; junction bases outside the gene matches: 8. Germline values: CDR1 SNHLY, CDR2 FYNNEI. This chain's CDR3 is CASSDPRTSGGENQETQYF. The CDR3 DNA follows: TGTGCCAGCAGTGACCCTAGGACTAGCGGGGGGGAAAACCAAGAGACCCAGTACTTC. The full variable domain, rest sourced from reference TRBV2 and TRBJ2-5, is EPEVTQTPSHQVTQMGQEVILRCVPISNHLYFYWYRQILGQKVEFLVSFYNNEISEKSEIFDDQFSVERPDGSNFTLKIRSTKLEDSAMYFCASSDPRTSGGENQETQYFGPGTRLLVL.

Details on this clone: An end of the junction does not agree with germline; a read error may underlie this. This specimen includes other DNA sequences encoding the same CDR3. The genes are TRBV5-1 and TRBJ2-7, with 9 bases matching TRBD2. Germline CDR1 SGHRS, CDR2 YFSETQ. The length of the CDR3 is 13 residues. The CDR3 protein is CASSRLADYEQYF. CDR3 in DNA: TGTGCCAGCAGCCGACTAGCGGATTACGAGCAGTACTTC. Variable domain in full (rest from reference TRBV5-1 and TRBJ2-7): KAGVTQTPRYLIKTRGQQVTLSCSPISGHRSVSWYQQTPGQGLQFLFEYFSETQRNKGNFPGRFSGRQFSNSRSEMNVSTLELGDSALYLCASSRLADYEQYFGPGTRLTVT.

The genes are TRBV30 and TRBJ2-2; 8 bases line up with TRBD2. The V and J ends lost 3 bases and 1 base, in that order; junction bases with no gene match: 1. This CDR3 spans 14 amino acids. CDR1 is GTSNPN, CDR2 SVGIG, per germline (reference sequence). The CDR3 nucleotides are TGTGCCTGGAGAGCGGGGGTGAACACCGGGGAGCTGTTTTTT. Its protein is CAWRAGVNTGELFF.